The clone carrying this T cell receptor beta chain showed up just once. The data were taken from a study of blood T cell repertoires in COVID-19. Some clones are missing from TCRdb's copy, which holds only in-frame ones; the method was immunoSEQ multiplex PCR. The table shows about 48,000 clones, with approximately 90% occurring only once. Germline CDR1 and CDR2: MNHEY and SMNVEV (reference sequence). Germline trimming cut 2 bases from V and 4 bases from J; bases unmatched to any gene: 6. The CDR3 is 15 amino acids. The sequence derives from a woman at least 80 years old with COVID-19, enrolled during active disease. The V and J genes are TRBV27 and TRBJ1-2; 8 bases line up with TRBD1. The sequenced material came from peripheral blood. The chain's CDR3 is CASSLIPTGGYGYTF. In DNA form, the CDR3 reads TGTGCCAGCAGTTTAATTCCCACAGGGGGCTATGGCTACACCTTC.